Listed here are 24 T cell receptor beta chains from one sample, sequenced in a study of shared clonotypes between healthy human individuals. Naive CD8 cells lacked CD45RO, underwent positive selection for CCR7 and left out terminally differentiated effector memory CD45RA+ cells. Clones were sequenced by immunoSEQ multiplex PCR, and TCRdb holds only the in-frame ones, with some missing. The table has about 600,000 clones, 98% seen once. Sequenced material: naive CD8+ T cells sorted from blood. The receptors originated from a man aged 25 to 45 in good health.

The chain recombines TRBV27 with TRBJ1-1, with unresolved D. The germline V and J ends were trimmed by 4 bases and 4 bases, with 10 bases remaining between them. The CDR3 sequence is 13 residues long. The germline V gene has CDR1 MNHEY and CDR2 SMNVEV (reference sequence). The CDR3 DNA reads as TGTGCCAGCAGTTCCCCAAGGTTCACTGAAGCTTTCTTT. It specifies CASSSPRFTEAFF.

The chain has TRBV4-2 and TRBJ1-5; D not resolved. The germline CDR1 and CDR2 sequences are LGHNA and YNFKEQ. The V gene lost 0 bases and the J gene lost 2 bases, with 5 bases spanning the gap. CDR3 length: 14 amino acids. The CDR3 loop reads CASSQDYGNQPQHF. CDR3 nucleotide sequence: TGTGCCAGCAGCCAAGATTACGGCAATCAGCCCCAGCATTTT.

Points on this clone: The identical CDR3 is also encoded by other nucleotide sequences in the sample. The V gene is TRBV27, the J gene TRBJ2-7, with D unresolved. CDR1 MNHEY and CDR2 SMNVEV come from the germline V gene (reference sequence). V was cut by 3 bases and J by 0 bases, with 6 bases left in between. The CDR3 is 13 residues long. CDR3 protein: CASSFLSSYEQYF. For the CDR3, the DNA is TGTGCCAGCAGTTTCCTGAGCTCCTACGAGCAGTACTTC.

The chain is built from TRBV7-9 and TRBJ2-7; 10 positions agree with TRBD2. V lost 6 bases and J lost 0; bases outside the gene matches: 5. The CDR3 is 15 residues long. From germline, CDR1 is SEHNR and CDR2 FQNEAQ (reference sequence). Here the CDR3 reads CASSTTSGNSYEQYF. DNA for the CDR3: TGTGCCAGCAGTACAACTAGCGGGAACTCCTACGAGCAGTACTTC.

This clone appeared a single time. The chain joins TRBV27 to TRBJ2-3; 7 nucleotides line up with TRBD1. V shed 1 base, J shed 7 bases, and the junction held 20 bases outside the gene matches. The CDR3 length is 19 residues. CDR1 is MNHEY, CDR2 SMNVEV, per germline (reference sequence). This CDR3 is CASSLLRGLREALSNTQYF. The CDR3 DNA reads as TGTGCCAGCAGTTTATTGAGGGGGCTAAGGGAAGCCCTCAGTAATACGCAGTATTTT.

The J gene is TRBJ2-1, the V gene TRBV5-1; unclear D gene. Germline V lookup: CDR1 SGHRS, CDR2 YFSETQ. Trimming left V 2 bases short and J 9 bases short, with 30 bases between. CDR3 length equals 19 residues. The chain's CDR3 is CASSFAPIGEVALRPEQFF. CDR3 DNA sequence: TGCGCCAGCAGCTTCGCCCCGATCGGAGAGGTTGCCTTACGCCCTGAGCAGTTCTTC.

This sequence joins TRBV6-5 and TRBJ2-1; D remains ambiguous. Germline values: CDR1 MNHEY, CDR2 SVGAGI. The CDR3 is made up of 13 amino acids. The V end lost 2 bases, the J end lost 8 bases, and 10 bases lay between the germline ends. CDR3 DNA sequence: TGTGCCAGCAGTTACGGCGTGGGCTATGAGCAGTTCTTC. Protein sequence: CASSYGVGYEQFF.

This sequence joins TRBV4-3 and TRBJ2-1; D is unclear. Germline CDR1 reads LGHNA; CDR2 reads YSLEER. This CDR3 region has 14 residues. V shed 3 bases and J shed 10 bases, with 16 bases lying between them. The DNA of the CDR3 is TGCGCCAGCAGCCACGTTACGTTAGGTCCCGAGCAGTTCTTC. Translated, it gives CASSHVTLGPEQFF.

A single count supports this clone. The chain joins TRBV5-1 to TRBJ2-7; 7 bases are a match to TRBD1. The CDR3 is 14 residues long. Germline CDR1 SGHRS, CDR2 YFSETQ. With 2 bases clipped from V and 3 bases from J, the junction kept 5 bases outside the gene matches. CDR3: CASSLEGAYYEQYF. The CDR3 DNA is TGCGCCAGCAGCTTAGAGGGGGCCTACTACGAGCAGTACTTC.

This clone was recorded once. This chain connects TRBV27 to TRBJ2-1; D may be TRBD1 or TRBD2 (7 bases each). CDR1 MNHEY and CDR2 SMNVEV come from the germline V gene (reference sequence). CDR3 length: 15 residues. V was cut by 7 bases and J by 0 bases, with 13 bases left in between. The CDR3 DNA sequence: TGTGCCAGCACGGGGGGACAGAGCTCCTACAATGAGCAGTTCTTC. This encodes CASTGGQSSYNEQFF.

The chain couples TRBV19 to TRBJ1-5; D is unresolved. Trimming shortened V by 0 bases and J by 2 bases, and 5 bases separated the two germline ends. Germline V gene data show CDR1 as LNHDA and CDR2 as SQIVND (reference sequence). This CDR3 has 14 amino acids. The CDR3 region is CASSIEVGNQPQHF. The CDR3 coding sequence is TGTGCCAGTAGTATAGAAGTTGGCAATCAGCCCCAGCATTTT.

CDR3 protein: CASSLMPYNEKLFF. The CDR3 DNA reads TGTGCCAGCAGCTTAATGCCATATAATGAAAAACTGTTTTTT. The chain joins TRBV11-2 to TRBJ1-4; D ambiguous. With 2 bases removed from V and 4 bases from J, the gap between germline ends came to 8 bases. The CDR3 totals 14 residues. The germline V gene encodes CDR1 SGHAT and CDR2 FQNNGV.

This chain connects TRBV6-5 to TRBJ2-3; the D gene is possibly TRBD1 (6 bases). Trimming cost V 6 bases and J 3 bases, with 16 bases left between them. The germline V gene encodes CDR1 MNHEY and CDR2 SVGAGI. This CDR3 is built from 15 residues. CDR3 nucleotide sequence: TGTGCCAGCAGAGATGGACAGCTATTTACAGATACGCAGTATTTT. As protein: CASRDGQLFTDTQYF.

CDR3: CSVVQRDRGFQQDGYTF. In DNA form, the CDR3 reads TGCAGCGTTGTTCAACGGGACAGGGGTTTCCAACAAGATGGCTACACCTTC. The chain has TRBV29-1 and TRBJ1-2; 10 positions match TRBD1. V shed 4 bases, J shed 6 bases, and the junction held 17 bases outside the gene matches. The CDR3 contains 17 residues. Germline V gives CDR1 SQVTM, CDR2 ANQGSEA.

The V gene is TRBV7-6, the J gene TRBJ2-3; D uncertain. Per the germline V gene, CDR1 is SGHVS and CDR2 is FNYEAQ. V was shortened by 1 base and J by 4 bases, with 9 bases between the two germline ends. The CDR3 loop spans 14 amino acids. CDR3 region: CASSLVGSADTQYF. As DNA, the CDR3 is TGTGCCAGCAGCTTAGTAGGTTCGGCAGATACGCAGTATTTT. Combining the CDR3 with reference TRBV7-6 and TRBJ2-3 gives the whole variable domain GAGVSQSPRYKVTKRGQDVALRCDPISGHVSLYWYRQALGQGPEFLTYFNYEAQQDKSGLPNDRFSAERPEGSISTLTIQRTEQRDSAMYRCASSLVGSADTQYFGPGTRLTVL.

This chain connects TRBV28 to TRBJ2-2; TRBD2 might be the D (6 bases). Germline assignment: CDR1 MDHEN and CDR2 SYDVKM. The CDR3 has 15 amino acids. CDR3 sequence reads: CATRGGGRGAGELFF. The DNA of the CDR3 is TGTGCTACACGAGGAGGAGGGCGCGGCGCCGGGGAGCTGTTTTTT.

The V and J genes are TRBV4-1 and TRBJ2-7; possible D gene TRBD2, 5 bases. This CDR3 comprises 15 residues. V was shortened by 2 bases and J by 9 bases, with 20 bases between the two germline ends. Germline V gene lookup returns CDR1 MGHRA and CDR2 YSYEKL. In DNA, the CDR3 is TGCGCCAGCAGCCAAAACCCCCGAGGGTACGACGGGCAGTACTTC. This encodes CASSQNPRGYDGQYF.

The gene calls are TRBV14 and TRBJ2-1, with 13 bases matching TRBD2. The germline CDR1 and CDR2 sequences are SGHDN and FVKESK. The CDR3 is 15 amino acids. Trimming cost V 11 bases and J 4 bases; bases outside gene matches: 8. The CDR3 sequence is CASRGTSGIYNEQFF. CDR3 in DNA: TGTGCCTCCCGGGGGACTAGCGGGATTTACAATGAGCAGTTCTTC. Drawing the rest from reference TRBV14 and TRBJ2-1, the complete variable domain is EAGVTQFPSHSVIEKGQTVTLRCDPISGHDNLYWYRRVMGKEIKFLLHFVKESKQDESGMPNNRFLAERTGGTYSTLKVQPAELEDSGVYFCASRGTSGIYNEQFFGPGTRLTVL.

The rearrangement uses TRBV7-8 and TRBJ2-1, with TRBD2 matching 11 bases. The CDR3 runs to 15 residues. Germline V CDR1 and CDR2: SGHVS, FQNEAQ. V was clipped by 5 bases and J by 2 bases; unmatched bases: 2. CDR3 residues: CASSPGLAAYNEQFF. In nucleotides, the CDR3 is TGTGCCAGCAGCCCGGGACTAGCGGCCTACAATGAGCAGTTCTTC.

The gene calls are TRBV9 and TRBJ2-3; 7 bases match TRBD2. The CDR3 runs 15 residues. Looked up from germline, CDR1 is SGDLS and CDR2 is YYNGEE. The V and J ends lost 6 bases and 3 bases, in that order; junction bases with no gene match: 10. Here the CDR3 DNA reads TGTGCCAGCACCTTCGAGGGGAGGGCAACAGATACGCAGTATTTT. Protein sequence: CASTFEGRATDTQYF.

The chain is built from TRBV7-2 and TRBJ2-1, with TRBD2 matching 15 bases. CDR3 length: 18 amino acids. J was trimmed by 2 bases and V by 5 bases; bases with no gene match: 7. Germline assignment: CDR1 SGHTA and CDR2 FQGNSA. CDR3 sequence: CASSRPGTSGRTYNEQFF. DNA for the CDR3: TGTGCCAGCAGCCGCCCCGGGACTAGCGGGAGGACCTACAATGAGCAGTTCTTC.

The count of this clone is one. The chain is built from TRBV11-2 and TRBJ2-2, with a tentative D call TRBD2 (5 bases). V gave up 10 bases and J gave up 6 bases, with 6 bases separating them. From germline, CDR1 is SGHAT and CDR2 FQNNGV. This CDR3 spans 10 amino acids. The CDR3 coding sequence is TGTGCCACGGAGGCCGGGGAGCTGTTTTTT. It yields the protein CATEAGELFF.

The genes are TRBV18 and TRBJ2-2, with a weak D call TRBD2 (5 bases). The germline V gene encodes CDR1 KGHSH and CDR2 LQKENI. The CDR3 loop spans 14 amino acids. V was pared by 2 bases and J by 6 bases, with 10 bases between. In DNA, the CDR3 is TGTGCCAGCTCACCAACAGACTACTCCGGGGAGCTGTTTTTT. Protein sequence: CASSPTDYSGELFF.

The chain has TRBV7-6 and TRBJ2-1, with 8 bases lining up with TRBD1. Germline lookup yields CDR1 SGHVS and CDR2 FNYEAQ. The CDR3 spans 16 residues. The V gene end was trimmed by 4 bases and the J gene end by 5 bases; junction bases not matched to a gene: 10. The CDR3 here is CASSSRGRDKNNEQFF. In nucleotides, the CDR3 is TGTGCCAGCAGCTCCAGGGGGCGGGATAAGAACAATGAGCAGTTCTTC.